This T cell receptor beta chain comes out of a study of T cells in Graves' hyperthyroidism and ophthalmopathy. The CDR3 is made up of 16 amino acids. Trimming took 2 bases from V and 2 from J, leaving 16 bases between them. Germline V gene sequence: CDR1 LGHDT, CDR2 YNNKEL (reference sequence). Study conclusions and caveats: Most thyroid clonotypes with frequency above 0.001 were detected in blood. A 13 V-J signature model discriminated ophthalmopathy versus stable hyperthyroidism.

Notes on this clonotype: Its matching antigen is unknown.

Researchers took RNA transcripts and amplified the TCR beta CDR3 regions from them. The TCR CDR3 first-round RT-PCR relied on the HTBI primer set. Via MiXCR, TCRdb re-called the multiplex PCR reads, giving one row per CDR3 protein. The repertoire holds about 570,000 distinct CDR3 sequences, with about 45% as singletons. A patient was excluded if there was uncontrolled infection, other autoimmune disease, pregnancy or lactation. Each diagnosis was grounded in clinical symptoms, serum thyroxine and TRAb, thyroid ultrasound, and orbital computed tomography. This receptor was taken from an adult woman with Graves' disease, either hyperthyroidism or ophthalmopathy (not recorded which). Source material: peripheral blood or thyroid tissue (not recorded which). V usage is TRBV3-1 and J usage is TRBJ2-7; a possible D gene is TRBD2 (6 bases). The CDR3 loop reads CASSQRRRGVAYEQYF. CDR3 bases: TGTGCCAGCAGCCAACGGCGTCGCGGGGTGGCCTACGAGCAGTACTTC.